This T cell receptor beta chain was observed in a study of glioma-infiltrating T cells after dendritic cell vaccination. Study-wide context: Samples are from glioblastoma patients in Phase I and II dendritic cell vaccine trials. Patients received three intradermal dendritic cell vaccine injections at biweekly intervals.

Only one count was recorded for this clone. The identical CDR3 is also encoded by other nucleotide sequences in the sample. Fresh-frozen tumor tissue and more than two years of survival data were available for all. The germline V gene has CDR1 GTSNPN and CDR2 SVGIG (reference sequence). V lost 5 bases, J lost 9 bases, and 9 bases stayed unmatched. The CDR3 runs to 14 residues. Primers: 60 V beta forward and 13 J beta reverse. TCRdb keeps only in-frame clones here, not all; method: immunoSEQ multiplex PCR. Among about 36,000 clones listed, about 80% were seen once. The chain employs TRBV30 and TRBJ1-6, with 8 bases matching TRBD1. This specimen was blood, taken before dendritic cell vaccination. The TCR originated in a human donor with glioblastoma. Here the CDR3 DNA reads TGTGCCTGGGACGGACAGGGAGTGATTTCACCCCTCCACTTT. Translating it yields CAWDGQGVISPLHF. The full variable domain, rest sourced from reference TRBV30 and TRBJ1-6, is SQTIHQWPATLVQPVGSPLSLECTVEGTSNPNLYWYRQAAGRGLQLLFYSVGIGQISSEVPQNLSASRPQDRQFILSSKKLLLSDSGFYLCAWDGQGVISPLHFGNGTRLTVT.